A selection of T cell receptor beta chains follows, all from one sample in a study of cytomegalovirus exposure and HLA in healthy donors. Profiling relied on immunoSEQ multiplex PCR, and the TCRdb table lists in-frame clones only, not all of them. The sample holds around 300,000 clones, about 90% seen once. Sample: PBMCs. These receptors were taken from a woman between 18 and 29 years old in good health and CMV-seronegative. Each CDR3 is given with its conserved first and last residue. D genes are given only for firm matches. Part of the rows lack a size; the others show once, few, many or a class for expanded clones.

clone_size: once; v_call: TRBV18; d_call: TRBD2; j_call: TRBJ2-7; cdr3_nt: TGTGCCAGCTCCTCGACTAGCGGGGCCTACGAGCAGTACTTC; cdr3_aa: CASSSTSGAYEQYF
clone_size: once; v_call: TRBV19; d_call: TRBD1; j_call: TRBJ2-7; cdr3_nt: TGTGCCAGTAGTACGGGACAGGGGGCACAGTACTTC; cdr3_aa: CASSTGQGAQYF
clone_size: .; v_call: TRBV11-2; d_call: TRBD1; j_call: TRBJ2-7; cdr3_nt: TGTGCCAGCAGCACGCGACAGGGAATAGGCTCCTACGAGCAGTACTTC; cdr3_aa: CASSTRQGIGSYEQYF
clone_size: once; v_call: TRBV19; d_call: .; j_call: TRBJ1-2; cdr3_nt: TGTGCCAGTAGTCGACAGGAGACTCCTAACTATGGCTACACCTTC; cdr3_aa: CASSRQETPNYGYTF
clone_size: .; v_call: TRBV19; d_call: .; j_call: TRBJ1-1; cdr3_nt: TGTGCCAGTGGGAGGGGTAACACTGAAGCTTTCTTT; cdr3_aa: CASGRGNTEAFF
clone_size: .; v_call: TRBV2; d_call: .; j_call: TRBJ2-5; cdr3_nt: TGTGCCAGCAGTGAAATGGGGCCTATACACCTCCAAGAGACCCAGTACTTC; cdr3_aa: CASSEMGPIHLQETQYF
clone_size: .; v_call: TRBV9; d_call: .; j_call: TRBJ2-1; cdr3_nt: TGTGCCAGCAGCGTAGCCGCGGGGGCCTATGAGCAGTTCTTC; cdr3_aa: CASSVAAGAYEQFF
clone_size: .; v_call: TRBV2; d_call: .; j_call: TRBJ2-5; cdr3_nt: TGTGCCAGCGGTGCCACACAAGAGACCCAGTACTTC; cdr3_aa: CASGATQETQYF
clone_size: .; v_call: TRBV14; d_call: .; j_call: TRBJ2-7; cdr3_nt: TGTGCCAGCAGCTACTCGGGAGTCTACGAGCAGTACTTC; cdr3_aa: CASSYSGVYEQYF
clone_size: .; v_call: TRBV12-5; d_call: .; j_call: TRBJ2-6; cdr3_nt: TGTGCTAGTGGTTTGGGGCCCCCTGGGGCCAACGTCCTGACTTTC; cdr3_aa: CASGLGPPGANVLTF
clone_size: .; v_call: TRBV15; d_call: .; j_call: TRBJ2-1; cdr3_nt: TGTGCCACCAGCAGAGATCTCGGGAGCTCCTACAATGAGCAGTTCTTC; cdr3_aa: CATSRDLGSSYNEQFF
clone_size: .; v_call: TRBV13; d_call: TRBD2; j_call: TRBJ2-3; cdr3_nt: TGTGCCAGCAGCCCGGCGGGGGGTCGGTCAGATACGCAGTATTTT; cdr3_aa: CASSPAGGRSDTQYF
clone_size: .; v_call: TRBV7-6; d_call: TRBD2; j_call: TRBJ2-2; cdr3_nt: TGTGCCAGCAGCTTAGAGAGTCTAGCGGGAACCGGGGAGCTGTTTTTT; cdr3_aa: CASSLESLAGTGELFF
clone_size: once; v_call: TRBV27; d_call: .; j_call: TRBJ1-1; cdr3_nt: TGTGCCAGCAGTTTAAGGCGACAAAACACTGAAGCTTTCTTT; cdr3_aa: CASSLRRQNTEAFF
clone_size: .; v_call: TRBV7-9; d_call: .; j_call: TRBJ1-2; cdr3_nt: TGTGCCAGCCTGCCCGGTGAGGGAACCTATGGCTACACCTTC; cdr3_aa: CASLPGEGTYGYTF
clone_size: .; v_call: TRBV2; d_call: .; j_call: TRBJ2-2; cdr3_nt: TGTGCCAGCAGTGTGGTCCTAGCGAGCGCCGGGGAGCTGTTTTTT; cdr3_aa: CASSVVLASAGELFF
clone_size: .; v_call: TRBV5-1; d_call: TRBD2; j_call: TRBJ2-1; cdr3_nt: TGCGCCAGCAGCTTGGAACTAGCGGGGGGGTACAATGAGCAGTTCTTC; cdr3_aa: CASSLELAGGYNEQFF
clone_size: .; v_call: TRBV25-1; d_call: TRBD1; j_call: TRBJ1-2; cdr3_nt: TGTGCCAGTAGTGAACGGGACAGTGGCTACTATGGCTACACCTTC; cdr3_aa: CASSERDSGYYGYTF
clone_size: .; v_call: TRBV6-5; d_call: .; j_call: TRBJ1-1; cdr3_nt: TGTGCCAGCAGTTATTTCAGGGGCACTGAAGCTTTCTTT; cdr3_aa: CASSYFRGTEAFF
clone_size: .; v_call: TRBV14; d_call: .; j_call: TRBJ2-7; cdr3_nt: TGTGCCAGCAGCCATACCTACGAGCAGTACTTC; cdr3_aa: CASSHTYEQYF
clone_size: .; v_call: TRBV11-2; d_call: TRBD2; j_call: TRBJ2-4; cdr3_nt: TGTGCCAGCAGAGCTCTAGCGGGGCAAAACATTCAGTACTTC; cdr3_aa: CASRALAGQNIQYF
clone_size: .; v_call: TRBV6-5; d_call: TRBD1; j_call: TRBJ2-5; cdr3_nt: TGTGCCAGCAGTTACGGACAGGGGGCAGAGACCCAGTACTTC; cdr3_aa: CASSYGQGAETQYF
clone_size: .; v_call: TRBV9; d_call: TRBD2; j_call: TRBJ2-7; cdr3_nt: TGTGCCAGCAGCGTACACCCCGCGGGGGGCGGCTACGAGCAGTACTTC; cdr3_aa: CASSVHPAGGGYEQYF
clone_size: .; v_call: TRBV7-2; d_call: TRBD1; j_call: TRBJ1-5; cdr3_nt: TGTGCCAGCAGCCCGGGACAGGGGAAACAGCCCCAGCATTTT; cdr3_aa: CASSPGQGKQPQHF
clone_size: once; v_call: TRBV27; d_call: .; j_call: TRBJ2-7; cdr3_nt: TGTGCCAGCAGGGTGATCGGGGGTGACACCTACGAGCAGTACTTC; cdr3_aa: CASRVIGGDTYEQYF
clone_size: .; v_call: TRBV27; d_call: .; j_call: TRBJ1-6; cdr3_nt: TGTGCCAGCAGTTCATACGACTATTCACCCCTCCACTTT; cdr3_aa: CASSSYDYSPLHF
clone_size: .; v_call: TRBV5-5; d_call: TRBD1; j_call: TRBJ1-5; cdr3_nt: TGTGCCAGCAGCCAAGGGACAGGGGGCTACAATCAGCCCCAGCATTTT; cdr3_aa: CASSQGTGGYNQPQHF
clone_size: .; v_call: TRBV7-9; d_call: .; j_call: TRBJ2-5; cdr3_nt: TGTGCCAGCAGCTCCGAGGTGGGGACCCAGTACTTC; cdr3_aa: CASSSEVGTQYF
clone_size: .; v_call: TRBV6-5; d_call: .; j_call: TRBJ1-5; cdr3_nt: TGTGCCAGCCTAATCAGGGTTCTCAATCAGCCCCAGCATTTT; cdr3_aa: CASLIRVLNQPQHF
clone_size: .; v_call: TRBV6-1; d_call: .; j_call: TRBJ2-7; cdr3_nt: TGTGCCAGCAGTGGGGTTGGAGGGGTGTCCCACGAGCAGTACTTC; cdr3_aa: CASSGVGGVSHEQYF
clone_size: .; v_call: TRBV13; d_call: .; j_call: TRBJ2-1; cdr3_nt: TGTGCCAGCAGCTTAGGCTCAGACAATGAGCAGTTCTTC; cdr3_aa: CASSLGSDNEQFF
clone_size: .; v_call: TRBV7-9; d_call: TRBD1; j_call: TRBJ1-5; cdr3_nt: TGTGCCAGCAGCTCGGACAGGCAACCTCAAAGGCCCCAGCATTTT; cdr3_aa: CASSSDRQPQRPQHF
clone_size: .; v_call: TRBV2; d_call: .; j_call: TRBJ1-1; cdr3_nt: TGTGCCAGCAGTGAGGGTGGAGTGAACACTGAAGCTTTCTTT; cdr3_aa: CASSEGGVNTEAFF
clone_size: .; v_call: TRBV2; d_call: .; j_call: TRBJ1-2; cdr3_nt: TGTGCCAGCAGTGGAGTGGACCCGAGTGACTATGGCCACACCTTC; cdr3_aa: CASSGVDPSDYGHTF
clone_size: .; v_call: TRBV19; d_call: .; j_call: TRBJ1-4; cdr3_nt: TGTGCCACCCTCGGACAGCCAAATGAAAAACTGTTTTTT; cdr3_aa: CATLGQPNEKLFF
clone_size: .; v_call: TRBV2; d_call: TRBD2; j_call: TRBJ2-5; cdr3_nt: TGTGCCAGCCGACTAGCGGGTAGTAGGGAGACCCAGTACTTC; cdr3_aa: CASRLAGSRETQYF
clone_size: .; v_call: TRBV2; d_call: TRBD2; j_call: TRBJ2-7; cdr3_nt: TGTGCCAGCCGGGGGGAGGGAATCTCTCTCTACGAGCAGTACTTC; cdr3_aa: CASRGEGISLYEQYF
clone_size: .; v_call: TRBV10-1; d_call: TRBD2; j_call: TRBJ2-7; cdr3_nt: TGCGCCAGCAGTGAGGGGGGACTAGCGGGGTACGAGCAGTACTTC; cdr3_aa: CASSEGGLAGYEQYF
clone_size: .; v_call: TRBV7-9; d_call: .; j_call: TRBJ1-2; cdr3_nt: TGTGCCAGCCGCCCCCAGGGGAAGTCGGCATTTGGCTACACCTTC; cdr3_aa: CASRPQGKSAFGYTF
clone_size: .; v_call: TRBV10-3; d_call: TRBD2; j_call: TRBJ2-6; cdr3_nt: TGTGCCATCACGGATAGCGGGGGGGTAGGGGCCAACGTCCTGACTTTC; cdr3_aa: CAITDSGGVGANVLTF
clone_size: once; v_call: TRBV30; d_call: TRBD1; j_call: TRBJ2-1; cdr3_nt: TGTGCCTGGAGTACAACAGGGGCTTTTAGTGAGCAGTTCTTC; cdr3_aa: CAWSTTGAFSEQFF
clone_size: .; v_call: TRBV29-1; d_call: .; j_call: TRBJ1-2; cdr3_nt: TGCAGCGTTCGACCGCCGGGCGGGGAGCATGGCTACACCTTC; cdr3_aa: CSVRPPGGEHGYTF
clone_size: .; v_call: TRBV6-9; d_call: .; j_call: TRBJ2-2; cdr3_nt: TGTGCCAGCAGTTTGTCGGGGGACACCGGGGAGCTGTTTTTT; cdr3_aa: CASSLSGDTGELFF
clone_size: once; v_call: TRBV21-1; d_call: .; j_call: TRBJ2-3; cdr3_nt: TGTGCCAGCAGCAAAGCCCCCCAGGACTCAGATACGCAGTATTTT; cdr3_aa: CASSKAPQDSDTQYF
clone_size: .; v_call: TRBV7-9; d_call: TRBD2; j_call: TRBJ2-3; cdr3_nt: TGTGCCAGCAGATTTGGGGCTAGCGGCCGCACAGATACGCAGTATTTT; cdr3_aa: CASRFGASGRTDTQYF
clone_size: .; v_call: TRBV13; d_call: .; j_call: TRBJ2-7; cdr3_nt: TGTGCCAGCAGCTCTCCCTCGGGCGAGCAGTACTTC; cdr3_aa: CASSSPSGEQYF
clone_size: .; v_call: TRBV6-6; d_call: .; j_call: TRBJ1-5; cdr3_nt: TGTGCCAGCAGTCTGGACAGTTATCAGCCCCAGCATTTT; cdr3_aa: CASSLDSYQPQHF
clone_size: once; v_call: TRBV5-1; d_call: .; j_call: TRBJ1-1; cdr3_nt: TGCGCCAGCAGCGGCGGGGACCGGGACGGGACTCCTGAAGCTTTCTTT; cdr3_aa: CASSGGDRDGTPEAFF